A single sample gave rise to the 24 T cell receptor beta chains below, sequenced in a study of cytomegalovirus exposure and HLA in healthy donors. The PCR employed 60 Vbeta primers together with 13 Jbeta primers. Sequencing was performed with immunoSEQ multiplex PCR; in TCRdb, only in-frame clones are kept and a portion is missing. The specimen's table records some 46,000 clones. Sequencing used PBMCs. These receptors all stem from a woman younger than 45 in good health and CMV-seronegative.

V and J are TRBV7-2 and TRBJ2-4, with no clear D. With 1 base removed from V and 2 bases from J, the gap between germline ends came to 9 bases. The CDR3 extends over 15 amino acids. Germline CDR1 SGHTA, CDR2 FQGNSA. CDR3 bases: TGTGCCAGCAGCTTAGATTATAGCTCCAAAAACATTCAGTACTTC. Encoded protein: CASSLDYSSKNIQYF.

The V and J genes are TRBV28 and TRBJ1-2; a possible D gene is TRBD1 (6 bases). The germline V gene has CDR1 MDHEN and CDR2 SYDVKM. CDR3 length equals 15 residues. The V end lost 1 base, the J end lost 2 bases, and 11 bases lay between the germline ends. CDR3 nucleotide sequence: TGTGCCAGCAGTTTATCCCGCCAGGGGAACTATGGCTACACCTTC. It yields the protein CASSLSRQGNYGYTF.

The gene calls are TRBV18 and TRBJ1-1; D is uncertain. This CDR3 has 13 amino acids. V lost 2 bases and J 1 base, leaving 5 bases between the germline ends. Germline V gives CDR1 KGHSH, CDR2 LQKENI. CDR3 nucleotides: TGTGCCAGCTCACCAGGCGGGAACACTGAAGCTTTCTTT. It specifies CASSPGGNTEAFF.

This sequence joins TRBV5-1 and TRBJ2-6; D possibly corresponds to TRBD1 (6 bases). Trimming shortened V by 0 bases and J by 4 bases, and 8 bases separated the two germline ends. The CDR3 covers 15 residues. CDR1 is SGHRS, CDR2 YFSETQ, per germline. The CDR3 spells CASSLGGLGANVLTF. The CDR3 coding sequence is TGCGCCAGCAGCTTGGGGGGGCTGGGGGCCAACGTCCTGACTTTC.

The V and J genes are TRBV5-6 and TRBJ2-7, with a tentative D call TRBD1 (5 bases). CDR3 length: 14 residues. Germline CDR1 reads SGHDT; CDR2 reads YYEEEE. V lost 0 bases and J 5 bases, leaving 12 bases between the germline ends. Here the CDR3 reads CASSLVQGPNEQYF. The CDR3 DNA reads TGTGCCAGCAGCTTGGTGCAGGGTCCGAACGAGCAGTACTTC.

The genes are TRBV30 and TRBJ1-1; TRBD1 matches 8 bases. Germline V lookup: CDR1 GTSNPN, CDR2 SVGIG (reference sequence). The CDR3 runs 14 residues. The trim removed 1 base at V and 4 bases at J, leaving 5 bases unmatched. The chain's CDR3 is CAWSAQGVRTEAFF. CDR3 sequence (DNA): TGTGCCTGGAGTGCACAGGGGGTGCGCACTGAAGCTTTCTTT.

This chain connects TRBV6-1 to TRBJ2-5, with TRBD2 matching over 11 bases. Losses at the gene ends were 8 bases for V and 2 bases for J; bases not matched to a gene: 7. From germline, CDR1 is MNHNS and CDR2 SASEGT. The CDR3 contains 15 residues. CDR3 in DNA: TGTGCCAGCGGCAGACTAGCGGGGTTACAAGAGACCCAGTACTTC. Protein: CASGRLAGLQETQYF.

The V and J genes are TRBV7-2 and TRBJ2-3; 8 nucleotides match TRBD2. CDR1 is SGHTA, CDR2 FQGNSA, per germline. There are 16 residues in the CDR3. Trimming removed 4 bases from V and 4 bases from J; junction bases left unmatched: 10. CDR3 nucleotide sequence: TGTGCCAGCAGCTCCGGGACTAGTCCCTGGGCAGATACGCAGTATTTT. Translation gives CASSSGTSPWADTQYF.

V and J are TRBV9 and TRBJ1-3, with D uncertain. Germline-derived CDR1 and CDR2 are SGDLS and YYNGEE. CDR3 length: 15 amino acids. The V and J ends lost 3 bases and 0 bases respectively, with 10 bases between them. In DNA, the CDR3 is TGTGCCAGCAGCGCCTCGACTGACTCTGGAAACACCATATATTTT. Its protein is CASSASTDSGNTIYF.

V usage is TRBV7-2 and J usage is TRBJ2-1, with D perhaps TRBD2 (5 bases). This CDR3 spans 13 amino acids. V lost 4 bases to trimming and J lost 4 bases, with 8 bases between them. The germline V gene has CDR1 SGHTA and CDR2 FQGNSA. CDR3 nucleotides: TGTGCCAGCAGCTGGAGGCGGTACAATGAGCAGTTCTTC. This codes for CASSWRRYNEQFF.

Note on this clone: One end of the junction does not line up with germline, which may come from a read error. The V call is TRBV6-5, the J call TRBJ1-1, with D unresolved. In germline, CDR1 is MNHEY, CDR2 SVGAGI. This CDR3 spans 13 amino acids. This CDR3 reads CASSYREETEDFF. The CDR3 region has the DNA TGTGCCAGCAGTTATAGGGAGGAGACTGAAGATTTCTTT.

The chain couples TRBV2 to TRBJ1-1; 7 bases agree with TRBD1. With 5 bases clipped from V and 4 bases from J, the junction kept 7 bases outside the gene matches. Germline lookup yields CDR1 SNHLY and CDR2 FYNNEI. This CDR3 has 14 residues. CDR3 DNA: TGTGCCAGCAGTCTAGACAGGGAATCCACTGAAGCTTTCTTT. This codes for CASSLDRESTEAFF.

This chain uses TRBV18 with TRBJ1-5; D remains unclear. The germline CDR1 and CDR2 sequences are KGHSH and LQKENI. Trimming removed 3 bases from V and 8 bases from J, with 14 bases in between. The CDR3 covers 14 residues. The CDR3: CASSPSEGWEPQHF. DNA of the CDR3: TGTGCCAGCTCACCGAGTGAGGGATGGGAGCCCCAGCATTTT.

DNA for the CDR3: TGCGCCAGCATGTGGGGCAGGGGTCCCTGGGAGCAGTACTTC. It codes for CASMWGRGPWEQYF. The J gene is TRBJ2-7, the V gene TRBV5-1; possible D gene TRBD1, 6 bases. The CDR3 has 14 amino acids. Trimming shortened V by 6 bases and J by 7 bases, and 20 bases separated the two germline ends. Germline CDR1 reads SGHRS; CDR2 reads YFSETQ.

The chain links TRBV10-3 to TRBJ1-5; TRBD1 matches 8 bases. V dropped 6 bases and J dropped 8; count of bases not matched to a gene: 12. CDR3 size: 15 residues. Germline CDR1 reads ENHRY; CDR2 reads SYGVKD. CDR3 sequence (DNA): TGTGCCATCAGGGCGTCAGGGGGCCTCGAGGAGCCCCAGCATTTT. Translated: CAIRASGGLEEPQHF.

The gene calls are TRBV6-1 and TRBJ2-7; D is unclear. Trimming cost V 9 bases and J 6 bases, with 3 bases left between them. CDR3 length equals 8 residues. Per the germline V gene, CDR1 is MNHNS and CDR2 is SASEGT. The CDR3: CASREQYF. The CDR3 nucleotides read TGTGCCAGTCGCGAGCAGTACTTC.

This chain uses TRBV11-3 with TRBJ2-5, with D tentatively TRBD1 (6 bases). From germline, CDR1 is SGHNT and CDR2 YENEEA. This CDR3 comprises 14 residues. The V end lost 2 bases, the J end lost 4 bases, and 11 bases lay between the germline ends. CDR3 protein: CASSLRAGAETQYF. CDR3 DNA sequence: TGTGCCAGCAGCTTAAGGGCAGGGGCAGAGACCCAGTACTTC.

This rearrangement joins TRBV30 to TRBJ2-7, with 11 nucleotides matching TRBD1. The CDR3 length is 15 residues. J gave up 2 bases and V 4 bases, and 7 bases lay outside the gene matches. Germline V CDR1 and CDR2: GTSNPN, SVGIG (reference sequence). The DNA of the CDR3 is TGTGCCTGGAAGCCTCCGGGACAGGGGGCCTACGAGCAGTACTTC. It is translated as CAWKPPGQGAYEQYF.

The gene calls are TRBV7-9 and TRBJ2-7, with D tentatively TRBD1 (7 bases). The germline V gene encodes CDR1 SEHNR and CDR2 FQNEAQ (reference sequence). V lost 4 bases and J lost 0, with 10 bases in between. The CDR3 runs 14 residues. The CDR3 spells CASSSQGGSYEQYF. The CDR3, as DNA: TGTGCCAGCAGCTCGCAGGGGGGCTCCTACGAGCAGTACTTC.

V usage is TRBV7-6 and J usage is TRBJ1-1; TRBD1 is a possible D gene (5 bases). Looked up from germline, CDR1 is SGHVS and CDR2 is FNYEAQ. The CDR3 runs to 13 residues. With 7 bases removed from V and 3 bases from J, the gap between germline ends came to 12 bases. DNA for the CDR3: TGTGCCAGCAATTCGTGGGGGGACACTGAAGCTTTCTTT. This sequence encodes CASNSWGDTEAFF.

Note on this clone: This sample includes further DNA sequences coding for the same CDR3. The chain carries TRBV18 and TRBJ1-2, with TRBD1 identical over 7 bases. The CDR3 consists of 16 residues. CDR1 and CDR2 from the germline V gene are KGHSH and LQKENI. The V gene end was trimmed by 5 bases and the J gene end by 4 bases; junction bases not matched to a gene: 13. In DNA, the CDR3 is TGTGCCAGCTCAACTACAGGGGCCCTATCTTCCTATGGCTACACCTTC. It translates to CASSTTGALSSYGYTF.

This chain connects TRBV28 to TRBJ1-3; D perhaps matches TRBD1 (5 bases). Trimming stripped 4 bases from V and 3 bases from J, with 10 bases between. Germline V lookup: CDR1 MDHEN, CDR2 SYDVKM. This CDR3 is built from 14 residues. The CDR3 DNA follows: TGTGCCAGCAGTTCAGGGTCTTATGGAAACACCATATATTTT. It specifies CASSSGSYGNTIYF.

The chain has TRBV18 and TRBJ1-2; possible D gene TRBD1, 6 bases. The CDR3 loop spans 14 amino acids. CDR1 is KGHSH, CDR2 LQKENI, per germline. V lost 6 bases, J lost 2 bases, and 13 bases lay in between. The CDR3 nucleotides read TGTGCCAGCTCTCGGAGCGGGACAAACTATGGCTACACCTTC. It codes for CASSRSGTNYGYTF. The full variable domain, completed using reference TRBV18 and TRBJ1-2, is NAGVMQNPRHLVRRRGQEARLRCSPMKGHSHVYWYRQLPEEGLKFMVYLQKENIIDESGMPKERFSAEFPKEGPSILRIQQVVRGDSAAYFCASSRSGTNYGYTFGSGTRLTVV.

The CDR3 sequence: CASSPNRNTEAFF. For the CDR3, the DNA is TGTGCCAGCAGCCCAAACAGGAACACTGAAGCTTTCTTT. The chain recombines TRBV11-1 with TRBJ1-1; D is unclear. The CDR3 has 13 amino acids. The V and J ends lost 5 bases and 1 base respectively, with 8 bases between them. Germline V CDR1 and CDR2: SGHAT, FQDESV (reference sequence). Based on the CDR3 plus reference TRBV11-1 and TRBJ1-1, the full variable domain is EAEVAQSPRYKITEKSQAVAFWCDPISGHATLYWYRQILGQGPELLVQFQDESVVDDSQLPKDRFSAERLKGVDSTLKIQPAELGDSAMYLCASSPNRNTEAFFGQGTRLTVV.